This T cell receptor (beta chain) was retrieved from a study of blood T cells in healthy people across ages. The CDR3 is 15 residues long. V shed 4 bases and J 11 bases; nucleotides not matched to a gene: 16. Germline assignment: CDR1 MGHRA and CDR2 YSYEKL. Together with a sample-barcoded 5' primer, a J-beta primer mix was included in a second PCR lasting about 6 to 11 cycles. A single record per CDR3 protein comes from TCRdb applying MiXCR to the 5' RACE reads. Among 650,000 to 800,000 distinct CDR3 sequences, around 45% were seen once, and the ten largest hold approximately 20%. This TCR was sampled from a man in his sixties in good health. The specimen was blood. This chain uses TRBV4-1 with TRBJ2-5; TRBD2 agrees at 7 bases. Here the CDR3 reads CASSPSGLGYNEQYF. As DNA, the CDR3 is TGCGCCAGCAGCCCCTCCGGACTAGGGTACAATGAGCAGTACTTC.